This T cell receptor (beta chain) was recorded in a study of shared clonotypes between healthy human individuals. Here immunoSEQ multiplex PCR was the method, and the copy in TCRdb shows in-frame clones only, minus some. The table lists millions of clones, around nine tenths of them singletons, with under 0.15% in the top ten. The study drew all its donors from Caucasian adults living in Nashville, Tennessee. Comment on this clone: The antigen remains undetermined.

V was clipped by 10 bases and J by 0 bases, with 10 bases between them. The CDR3 runs 13 residues. The germline gives CDR1 MDHEN, CDR2 SYDVKM. General study findings and limits: Limitation of the genetic and exposure-history diversity represented came from the few donors. Generally, naive subsets came out with larger estimated richness than memory subsets.

Sequencing input: naive CD4+ T cells sorted from blood. As to subset: CD45RA+ positively selected. The sequence derives from a man between 18 and 29 years old in good health. The chain carries TRBV28 and TRBJ1-5; D might be TRBD1 (6 bases). The CDR3 reads CATARGSNQPQHF. CDR3 bases: TGTGCCACCGCCAGGGGTAGCAATCAGCCCCAGCATTTT.